A single T cell receptor beta chain is shown here with its context. Sequencing was performed with immunoSEQ multiplex PCR; in TCRdb, only in-frame clones are kept and a portion is missing. The sample contains over 45,000 clones, around 90% of which appear only once. The sample is drawn from a study of T cell changes during pregnancy in multiple sclerosis. Germline V lookup: CDR1 MDHEN, CDR2 SYDVKM. There are 12 residues in the CDR3. The V end lost 9 bases, the J end lost 7 bases, and 13 bases lay between the germline ends. This clonotype was obtained from a female donor with multiple sclerosis, enrolled in a pregnancy study. The sample consisted of CD4+ T cells from peripheral blood mononuclear cells, taken in the second trimester of pregnancy. V and J are TRBV28 and TRBJ1-5; weak D call: TRBD1 (5 bases). The CDR3 nucleotides read TGTGCCAGTAGGGGAGGAGGACAGCCCCAGCATTTT. Translated: CASRGGGQPQHF.